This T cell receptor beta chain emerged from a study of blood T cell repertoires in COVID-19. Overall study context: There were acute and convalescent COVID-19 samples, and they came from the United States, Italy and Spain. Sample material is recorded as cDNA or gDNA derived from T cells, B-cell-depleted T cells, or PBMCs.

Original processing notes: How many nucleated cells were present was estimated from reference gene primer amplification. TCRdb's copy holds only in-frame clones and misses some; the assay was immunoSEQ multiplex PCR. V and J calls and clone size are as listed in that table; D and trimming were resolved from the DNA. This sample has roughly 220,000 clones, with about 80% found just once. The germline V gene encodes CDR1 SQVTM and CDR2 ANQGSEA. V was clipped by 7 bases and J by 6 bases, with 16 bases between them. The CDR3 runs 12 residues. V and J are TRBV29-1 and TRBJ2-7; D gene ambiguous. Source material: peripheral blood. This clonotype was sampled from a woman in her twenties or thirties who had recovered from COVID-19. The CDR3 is CSAETGPREQYF. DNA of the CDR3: TGCAGCGCCGAGACGGGTCCCCGCGAGCAGTACTTC.